This T cell receptor beta chain was captured by sequencing in a study of cytomegalovirus exposure and HLA in healthy donors. Study as a whole: One earlier analysis, a look at about 179 million T cells, found 117 million unique TCR beta sequences.

Looked up from germline, CDR1 is MGHRA and CDR2 is YSYEKL. Losses at the gene ends were 2 bases for V and 0 bases for J; bases not matched to a gene: 7. CDR3 length: 17 residues. The PCR made use of 60 Vbeta and 13 Jbeta primers. Clones were sequenced by immunoSEQ multiplex PCR, and TCRdb holds only the in-frame ones, with some missing. The sample carries 95,000 to 110,000 clones, approximately 80% recorded once. Sequencing was carried out using PBMCs. This chain connects TRBV4-1 to TRBJ1-1, with 9 positions matching TRBD1. This TCR was recovered from a woman aged 18-30 years in good health and CMV-seropositive. The CDR3 spells CASSQRTGVPMNTEAFF. The CDR3 DNA reads TGCGCCAGCAGCCAAAGGACAGGGGTTCCTATGAACACTGAAGCTTTCTTT.